One sample yielded the 27 T cell receptor beta chains listed below, sequenced in a study of cytomegalovirus exposure and HLA in healthy donors (dated by TCRdb to about 2017). Libraries were built with the immunoSEQ multiplex PCR assay. The multiplex PCR relied on a mix of 60 forward primers for TCR Vbeta segments and 13 reverse primers for TCR Jbeta segments. TCRdb re-hosts the immuneACCESS table, in-frame sequences only. Its copies lack some clones; in the studies checked, an unresolved V gene accounts for under half of them, and the cause for the rest is not known. Here the sample has tens of thousands of clones; 85% to 90% occur a single time. Around 2.3% of the sample is in the top ten clones. The sequenced sample was PBMCs. Receptors were obtained from a young man in good health and CMV-seronegative.

The chain uses TRBV7-8 and TRBJ1-5; no reliable D call. The CDR3 has 16 amino acids. Between the trimmed V and J ends, which lost 2 bases and 3 bases, there was a span of 14 bases. Germline V gene sequence: CDR1 SGHVS, CDR2 FQNEAQ. CDR3 sequence (DNA): TGTGCCAGCAGCTTAAATCCGGGAGTTCTCAATCAGCCCCAGCATTTT. Its protein is CASSLNPGVLNQPQHF.

The rearrangement uses TRBV19 and TRBJ2-5; maybe TRBD1 (7 bases). V was trimmed by 6 bases and J by 4 bases, leaving 15 bases between them. Germline V CDR1 and CDR2: LNHDA, SQIVND (reference sequence). This CDR3 comprises 14 residues. The CDR3 DNA reads as TGTGCCAGTAGAAATCCAGGGGGGAGAGAGACCCAGTACTTC. Its translation: CASRNPGGRETQYF.

V and J are TRBV18 and TRBJ2-7; 8 bases map to TRBD2. Germline lookup yields CDR1 KGHSH and CDR2 LQKENI. The CDR3 totals 15 residues. The junction had 8 bases not matched to a gene; V was cut back by 3 bases and J by 4 bases. This CDR3 is CASSPGLGGTYEQYF. DNA for the CDR3: TGTGCCAGCTCACCGGGACTAGGCGGGACTTACGAGCAGTACTTC.

The chain couples TRBV6-5 to TRBJ2-7, with a possible D match to TRBD1 (5 bases). The CDR3 covers 13 residues. Germline V gene sequence: CDR1 MNHEY, CDR2 SVGAGI. The germline V and J ends were trimmed by 8 bases and 0 bases, with 11 bases remaining between them. CDR3 sequence reads: CASGQGPSYEQYF. CDR3 bases: TGTGCCAGCGGGCAGGGTCCCTCCTACGAGCAGTACTTC.

The rearrangement links TRBV11-2 to TRBJ2-3; no clear D gene. The germline V gene encodes CDR1 SGHAT and CDR2 FQNNGV. This CDR3 has 16 residues. Between the trimmed V and J ends, which lost 0 bases and 2 bases, there was a span of 12 bases. DNA for the CDR3: TGTGCCAGCAGCTTAGAGTCCGGTAGAGTCACAGATACGCAGTATTTT. Translating it yields CASSLESGRVTDTQYF.

The V gene is TRBV6-4, the J gene TRBJ2-2, with 11 bases that match TRBD1. This CDR3 has 15 residues. Germline V gene data show CDR1 as MRHNA and CDR2 as SNTAGT. V was clipped by 3 bases and J by 6 bases; unmatched bases: 3. In nucleotides, the CDR3 is TGTGCCAGCAGTGAGGACAGGGGGCCTTCCGGGGAGCTGTTTTTT. Translated: CASSEDRGPSGELFF.

The count of this clone is one. The chain carries TRBV15 and TRBJ1-5; no firm D call. This CDR3 region has 15 residues. The germline V gene encodes CDR1 LNHNV and CDR2 YYDKDF (reference sequence). V was pared by 3 bases and J by 4 bases, with 13 bases between. CDR3 amino acids: CATSSISGSNQPQHF. CDR3 coding DNA: TGTGCCACCAGCAGTATATCAGGCAGTAATCAGCCCCAGCATTTT.

The CDR3 nucleotides read TGTGCCACCCTAAGTGCGAGCGGGAACACTGAAGCTTTCTTT. This gives the protein CATLSASGNTEAFF. The rearrangement links TRBV10-3 to TRBJ1-1; no reliable D call. CDR1 is ENHRY, CDR2 SYGVKD, per germline. The CDR3 has 14 amino acids. The germline V and J ends were trimmed by 10 bases and 1 base, with 16 bases remaining between them.

The chain uses TRBV6-1 and TRBJ2-7; possible D gene TRBD2, 5 bases. Trimming cost V 6 bases and J 5 bases, with 17 bases left between them. The CDR3 has 14 amino acids. Germline CDR1 MNHNS, CDR2 SASEGT. CDR3 loop: CASSLARNQNEQYF. The CDR3 coding sequence is TGTGCCAGCAGCCTAGCCCGAAATCAGAACGAGCAGTACTTC.

This sequence joins TRBV27 and TRBJ2-1; D is possibly TRBD2 (5 bases). Trimming cost V 5 bases and J 6 bases, with 11 bases left between them. CDR1 is MNHEY, CDR2 SMNVEV, per germline (reference sequence). The CDR3 sequence is 13 residues long. The CDR3 reads CASSGLMVNEQFF. The CDR3 nucleotides read TGTGCCAGCAGTGGACTCATGGTCAATGAGCAGTTCTTC.

This chain joins TRBV18 and TRBJ2-2, with 7 bases identical to TRBD2. The trim removed 1 base at V and 0 bases at J, leaving 8 bases unmatched. The CDR3 sequence is 18 residues long. Germline V gene sequence: CDR1 KGHSH, CDR2 LQKENI. CDR3 nucleotides: TGTGCCAGCTCACCACGGGGAGGACTAGGAGCGAACACCGGGGAGCTGTTTTTT. Its protein is CASSPRGGLGANTGELFF.

The chain links TRBV5-1 to TRBJ2-1, with TRBD2 matching 9 bases. The V and J ends lost 7 bases and 2 bases, in that order; junction bases with no gene match: 7. The CDR3 consists of 15 residues. Per germline, CDR1 SGHRS and CDR2 YFSETQ. The CDR3 DNA reads as TGCGCCAGCCGACCTCTAGCGGGACCCTACAATGAGCAGTTCTTC. Its translation: CASRPLAGPYNEQFF.

The rearrangement uses TRBV4-3 and TRBJ2-7; D is possibly TRBD2 (6 bases). The CDR3 loop spans 17 amino acids. CDR1 is LGHNA and CDR2 is YSLEER in the germline V gene. V gave up 0 bases and J gave up 2 bases, with 17 bases separating them. CDR3 in amino acids: CASSQETWGVRPYEQYF. CDR3 sequence (DNA): TGCGCCAGCAGCCAAGAAACATGGGGGGTGCGTCCCTACGAGCAGTACTTC.

This clone appeared a single time. The CDR3: CASSLSGGEQYF. The CDR3 DNA reads TGTGCCAGCAGCTTATCGGGGGGGGAGCAGTACTTC. The V gene is TRBV7-8, the J gene TRBJ2-7; TRBD2 agrees at 8 bases. Trimming removed 2 bases from V and 7 bases from J; junction bases left unmatched: 1. The CDR3 length is 12 residues. Germline loops: CDR1 SGHVS, CDR2 FQNEAQ.

The chain carries TRBV6-1 and TRBJ2-7; TRBD1 matches 10 bases. The CDR3 loop spans 14 amino acids. Germline V CDR1 and CDR2: MNHNS, SASEGT. V lost 7 bases to trimming and J lost 4 bases; unmatched junction nucleotides: 7. CDR3 residues: CASTPTGGSYEQYF. DNA of the CDR3: TGTGCCAGCACCCCGACAGGGGGCAGTTACGAGCAGTACTTC.

The chain is built from TRBV7-9 and TRBJ2-7, with 8 positions matching TRBD1. Germline CDR1 and CDR2: SEHNR and FQNEAQ (reference sequence). The CDR3 runs 15 residues. V was clipped by 2 bases and J by 5 bases; unmatched bases: 8. For the CDR3, the DNA is TGTGCCAGCAGCTTATTGACAGGGGCGGGCGACGAGCAGTACTTC. It yields the protein CASSLLTGAGDEQYF.

The CDR3 nucleotides read TGTGCCAGCAGGCCTAGCGGGAGTCTAGATACGCAGTATTTT. Protein sequence: CASRPSGSLDTQYF. This sequence joins TRBV6-5 and TRBJ2-3; TRBD2 aligns across 10 bases. The ends lost 6 bases at V and 5 bases at J; junction bases unmatched: 5. The V gene's germline CDR1 is MNHEY and CDR2 SVGAGI. This CDR3 region has 14 residues.

The rearrangement uses TRBV18 and TRBJ2-1; 11 bases map to TRBD1. This CDR3 spans 16 amino acids. V gave up 4 bases and J gave up 6 bases; unmatched junction bases: 8. In germline, CDR1 is KGHSH, CDR2 LQKENI. CDR3 in DNA: TGTGCCAGCTCACTAAACCCGGGACAGGGGGGCAATGAGCAGTTCTTC. Protein sequence: CASSLNPGQGGNEQFF.

The chain recombines TRBV5-1 with TRBJ2-5; 8 bases align to TRBD2. The end of the DNA aligns better with TRBJ2-7, so the J call may be wrong. The germline gives CDR1 SGHRS, CDR2 YFSETQ. This CDR3 has 15 amino acids. The DNA of the CDR3 is TGCGCCAGCAGTCCGGGAGGGGTAAAAGCCTACGAGCAGTACTTC. This sequence encodes CASSPGGVKAYEQYF.

The genes are TRBV19 and TRBJ2-5, with 8 bases fitting TRBD2. CDR1 and CDR2 from the germline V gene are LNHDA and SQIVND (reference sequence). Trimming took 5 bases from V and 2 from J; bases not matched to a gene: 13. The CDR3 loop spans 17 amino acids. CDR3 sequence: CASSGREREMGQETQYF. The CDR3 region has the DNA TGTGCCAGTAGTGGAAGGGAGCGGGAGATGGGACAAGAGACCCAGTACTTC.

In its sample, this clone was seen once. V gene TRBV7-2 combines with J gene TRBJ1-1, with TRBD1 as a possible D gene (5 bases). Trimming removed 5 bases from V and 5 bases from J, with 15 bases in between. The CDR3 has 14 amino acids. From germline, CDR1 is SGHTA and CDR2 FQGNSA. The CDR3 protein is CASSPFPGGTEAFF. The CDR3 DNA reads as TGTGCCAGCAGCCCGTTCCCGGGGGGGACTGAAGCTTTCTTT.

A few counts support this clone. The chain joins TRBV30 to TRBJ2-2; D unresolved. The V gene's germline CDR1 is GTSNPN and CDR2 SVGIG (reference sequence). The V end was cut by 0 bases, the J end by 6 bases, with 11 bases between. The CDR3 is made up of 14 amino acids. The CDR3 region is CAWSVNLEAGELFF. CDR3 coding DNA: TGTGCCTGGAGTGTAAACCTAGAGGCCGGGGAGCTGTTTTTT.

The chain's CDR3 is CASSPGQTGLAKETQYF. DNA of the CDR3: TGTGCCAGCAGCCCGGGACAAACGGGACTAGCGAAAGAGACCCAGTACTTC. The V call is TRBV27, the J call TRBJ2-5; 10 bases map to TRBD2. This CDR3 is built from 17 residues. V was clipped by 6 bases and J by 3 bases; unmatched bases: 13. CDR1 and CDR2 (germline): MNHEY, SMNVEV (reference sequence).

The genes are TRBV9 and TRBJ1-2; a possible D gene is TRBD1 (5 bases). Germline lookup yields CDR1 SGDLS and CDR2 YYNGEE. The CDR3 totals 14 residues. V lost 0 bases and J lost 7, with 13 bases in between. The CDR3: CASSVVGQGAGYTF. The CDR3 bases are TGTGCCAGCAGCGTAGTTGGGCAGGGTGCTGGCTACACCTTC.

The CDR3 DNA reads as TGTGCCAGCAGCCGGGGGGGGGTCTCCTACGAGCAGTACTTC. Encoded protein: CASSRGGVSYEQYF. The chain joins TRBV9 to TRBJ2-7; TRBD2 matches at 8 bases. The germline V gene encodes CDR1 SGDLS and CDR2 YYNGEE. The V segment lost 4 bases and the J segment 0 bases; nucleotides outside the gene matches: 3. The length of the CDR3 is 14 residues.

This clone was counted a single time. The chain combines TRBV5-1 with TRBJ2-7; perhaps TRBD1 as D (6 bases). This CDR3 spans 14 amino acids. CDR1 and CDR2 from the germline V gene are SGHRS and YFSETQ. Trimming shortened V by 5 bases and J by 3 bases, and 15 bases separated the two germline ends. The CDR3 region is CASRPTRGFYEQYF. CDR3 DNA: TGCGCCAGCAGGCCTACCAGGGGTTTCTACGAGCAGTACTTC. Full variable domain (outside the CDR3, taken from reference TRBV5-1 and TRBJ2-7): KAGVTQTPRYLIKTRGQQVTLSCSPISGHRSVSWYQQTPGQGLQFLFEYFSETQRNKGNFPGRFSGRQFSNSRSEMNVSTLELGDSALYLCASRPTRGFYEQYFGPGTRLTVT.

This chain connects TRBV25-1 to TRBJ2-3, with 11 bases aligning to TRBD2. This CDR3 is built from 17 residues. Germline lookup yields CDR1 MGHDK and CDR2 SYGVNS. V gave up 7 bases and J gave up 0 bases; unmatched junction bases: 9. The CDR3 DNA reads TGTGCCAGCAAGGGACTAGCGGCTCTAACTAGCACAGATACGCAGTATTTT. Translated: CASKGLAALTSTDTQYF.